The 12 T cell receptor beta chains presented below share a single source sample, sequenced in a study of fetal regulatory T cell absence and autoimmunity. Measured with immunoSEQ multiplex PCR; TCRdb has only the in-frame clones, and not every one. The sample contains some 87,000 clones, 72% of which appear only once. Sequencing was performed on pancreas tissue. The origin of the receptors is a male donor with IPEX syndrome.

V gene TRBV6-1 combines with J gene TRBJ2-7; TRBD1 agrees at 9 bases. The CDR3 has 15 residues. Germline lookup yields CDR1 MNHNS and CDR2 SASEGT. The V segment lost 9 bases and the J segment 2 bases; nucleotides outside the gene matches: 11. Here the CDR3 DNA reads TGTGCCAGTTCCCCCGGACAGGGGTCCCCCTACGAGCAGTACTTC. Its protein product is CASSPGQGSPYEQYF.

This sequence joins TRBV13 and TRBJ2-7, with D unresolved. Deletions cut 5 bases from V and 0 bases from J, with 11 bases between. The CDR3 consists of 14 residues. From germline, CDR1 is PRHDT and CDR2 FYEKMQ (reference sequence). CDR3 in amino acids: CASSVGRSSYEQYF. The CDR3 bases are TGTGCCAGCAGCGTCGGACGGTCCTCCTACGAGCAGTACTTC.

V is TRBV5-4 and J is TRBJ2-3; tentative D call: TRBD2 (7 bases). The germline gives CDR1 SGHNT, CDR2 YYREEE (reference sequence). The CDR3 has 15 residues. With 3 bases removed from V and 7 bases from J, the gap between germline ends came to 18 bases. CDR3 amino acids: CASSYWGAGAYTQYF. The DNA of the CDR3 is TGTGCCAGCAGCTACTGGGGGGCGGGGGCGTATACGCAGTATTTT.

This clone was detected only a few times. CDR3 sequence reads: CASSPGQGGYGYTF. The CDR3 coding sequence is TGTGCCAGCAGCCCGGGACAGGGAGGGTATGGCTACACCTTC. V usage is TRBV5-5 and J usage is TRBJ1-2; 9 bases fit TRBD1. Trimming took 4 bases from V and 5 from J; bases not matched to a gene: 6. The CDR3 extends over 14 amino acids. CDR1 is SGHKS and CDR2 is YYEKEE in the germline V gene (reference sequence).

V gene TRBV7-9 combines with J gene TRBJ2-7; 9 bases map to TRBD1. Losses at the gene ends were 1 base for V and 3 bases for J; bases not matched to a gene: 1. The CDR3 length is 14 residues. Germline V gives CDR1 SEHNR, CDR2 FQNEAQ (reference sequence). CDR3 region: CASSLEGQGYEQYF. The CDR3 region has the DNA TGTGCCAGCAGCTTAGAGGGACAGGGCTACGAGCAGTACTTC.

DNA for the CDR3: TGTGCCAGCAGCGTAAGCGGGGACAGGGGGGACTATGGCTACACCTTC. Amino acid sequence: CASSVSGDRGDYGYTF. V gene TRBV9 combines with J gene TRBJ1-2; TRBD1 matches 11 bases. Germline values: CDR1 SGDLS, CDR2 YYNGEE. J was trimmed by 3 bases and V by 1 base; bases with no gene match: 5. This CDR3 is built from 16 residues.

V and J are TRBV9 and TRBJ2-1; 10 nucleotides line up with TRBD2. Germline values: CDR1 SGDLS, CDR2 YYNGEE. CDR3 length: 15 residues. J gave up 11 bases and V 0 bases, and 8 bases lay outside the gene matches. For the CDR3, the DNA is TGTGCCAGCAGCGTAGAGTGGCTAGCGGGGGACCAGCAGTTCTTC. This codes for CASSVEWLAGDQQFF.

The rearrangement links TRBV6-5 to TRBJ2-1, with 8 bases aligning to TRBD2. The junction had 7 bases not matched to a gene; V was cut back by 10 bases and J by 5 bases. The CDR3 contains 13 residues. Germline V gives CDR1 MNHEY, CDR2 SVGAGI. The CDR3 reads CAIWASGHNEQFF. The DNA of the CDR3 is TGTGCCATCTGGGCTAGCGGGCACAATGAGCAGTTCTTC.

This chain connects TRBV10-1 to TRBJ1-3; a weak D match, TRBD1 (5 bases). Trimming left V 7 bases short and J 0 bases short, with 10 bases between. Per the germline V gene, CDR1 is WNHNN and CDR2 is SYGVQD (reference sequence). The CDR3 totals 14 residues. CDR3 protein: CASTRGSSGNTIYF. In DNA form, the CDR3 reads TGCGCCAGCACACGGGGCTCCTCTGGAAACACCATATATTTT.

The chain is built from TRBV9 and TRBJ1-6; TRBD1 matches 7 bases. Looked up from germline, CDR1 is SGDLS and CDR2 is YYNGEE. CDR3 size: 14 residues. V shed 4 bases, J shed 9 bases, and the junction held 7 bases outside the gene matches. The CDR3 protein is CASSRQGPSSPLHF. CDR3 DNA sequence: TGTGCCAGCAGCCGACAGGGTCCGAGTTCACCCCTCCACTTT.

This clone showed up just once. The chain has TRBV19 and TRBJ2-1, with D possibly being TRBD1 or TRBD2 (6 bases each). CDR1 is LNHDA, CDR2 SQIVND, per germline (reference sequence). The CDR3 loop spans 15 amino acids. With 3 bases removed from V and 3 bases from J, the gap between germline ends came to 12 bases. In nucleotides, the CDR3 is TGTGCCAGTAGTATGAAGGCGGGACACTACAATGAGCAGTTCTTC. Its protein is CASSMKAGHYNEQFF.

This clone was detected only a few times. The chain has TRBV10-2 and TRBJ2-2; the D gene is possibly TRBD1 (6 bases). This CDR3 region has 13 residues. Germline V gene data show CDR1 as WSHSY and CDR2 as SAAADI. V was shortened by 7 bases and J by 7 bases, with 13 bases between the two germline ends. The CDR3 DNA sequence: TGCGCCAGCACCAGGGGTCCTCTCGGGGAGCTGTTTTTT. It encodes CASTRGPLGELFF.